Following are 32 T cell receptor beta chains from one sample sequenced in a study of cytomegalovirus exposure and HLA in healthy donors. PCR used 60 Vbeta primers and 13 Jbeta primers. The protocol was immunoSEQ multiplex PCR, while the TCRdb copy is restricted to in-frame clones and leaves out a portion. The sample has roughly 250,000 clones; around four fifths are singletons. The material sequenced was PBMCs. These receptors came from a woman aged 40 to 50 in good health and CMV-seropositive.

The CDR3: CASSRDTFYGYTF. The CDR3 DNA sequence: TGTGCCAGCAGCAGAGACACATTCTATGGCTACACCTTC. V is TRBV27 and J is TRBJ1-2; D is uncertain. The germline CDR1 and CDR2 sequences are MNHEY and SMNVEV (reference sequence). CDR3 length: 13 amino acids. V lost 6 bases and J lost 4, with 12 bases in between.

The chain carries TRBV19 and TRBJ1-5, with a possible D match to TRBD1 (6 bases). The CDR3 is 12 amino acids. Per the germline V gene, CDR1 is LNHDA and CDR2 is SQIVND (reference sequence). Trimming took off 1 base at V and 12 bases at J, with 10 bases between the two ends. Written as DNA, the CDR3 is TGTGCCAGTAGTATAGGTGGGGGCGACCAGCATTTT. This translates into CASSIGGGDQHF.

This sequence joins TRBV7-9 and TRBJ2-3; D is perhaps TRBD2 (5 bases). The V gene lost 6 bases and the J gene lost 0 bases, with 13 bases spanning the gap. CDR3 length equals 15 residues. Germline V gene sequence: CDR1 SEHNR, CDR2 FQNEAQ (reference sequence). Written as DNA, the CDR3 is TGTGCCAGCAGACCATGGGCGGGTAGCACAGATACGCAGTATTTT. Translating gives CASRPWAGSTDTQYF. Based on the CDR3 plus reference TRBV7-9 and TRBJ2-3, the full variable domain is DTGVSQNPRHKITKRGQNVTFRCDPISEHNRLYWYRQTLGQGPEFLTYFQNEAQLEKSRLLSDRFSAERPKGSFSTLEIQRTEQGDSAMYLCASRPWAGSTDTQYFGPGTRLTVL.

V gene TRBV7-8 combines with J gene TRBJ2-3; D might be TRBD2 (6 bases). The length of the CDR3 is 18 residues. Germline CDR1 is SGHVS and CDR2 is FQNEAQ. The V gene lost 1 base and the J gene lost 0 bases, with 17 bases spanning the gap. The CDR3: CASSLVGFAGTSTDTQYF. The DNA for the CDR3 is TGTGCCAGCAGCTTAGTCGGCTTTGCGGGGACTAGCACAGATACGCAGTATTTT. The whole variable domain, filled in from reference TRBV7-8 and TRBJ2-3, reads GAGVSQSPRYKVAKRGQDVALRCDPISGHVSLFWYQQALGQGPEFLTYFQNEAQLDKSGLPSDRFFAERPEGSVSTLKIQRTQQEDSAVYLCASSLVGFAGTSTDTQYFGPGTRLTVL.

This clone has more than one count but fewer than ten. The genes are TRBV13 and TRBJ2-2; 9 bases fit TRBD1. The J segment lost 13 bases and the V segment lost 2 bases, leaving 14 bases of the junction unmatched. CDR3 length equals 16 residues. Germline V gives CDR1 PRHDT, CDR2 FYEKMQ (reference sequence). Here the CDR3 reads CASSLLAGTGSLGLFF. The CDR3 nucleotides are TGTGCCAGCAGCTTATTGGCAGGGACAGGGTCCCTGGGGCTGTTTTTT.

This chain joins TRBV28 and TRBJ2-1, with TRBD1 matching 9 bases. The CDR3 spans 16 residues. V lost 2 bases and J lost 8; bases outside the gene matches: 10. Looked up from germline, CDR1 is MDHEN and CDR2 is SYDVKM. CDR3: CASSLRTGAARDEQFF. For the CDR3, the DNA is TGTGCCAGCAGTTTACGGACAGGGGCCGCGCGGGATGAGCAGTTCTTC.

This sequence joins TRBV6-1 and TRBJ2-7; 10 bases are a match to TRBD1. CDR1 is MNHNS and CDR2 is SASEGT in the germline V gene. Trimming removed 6 bases from V and 6 bases from J; junction bases left unmatched: 8. The CDR3 is made up of 14 amino acids. In DNA, the CDR3 is TGTGCCAGCAGACTGACAGGGGGCCCTTCCGAGCAGTACTTC. It is translated as CASRLTGGPSEQYF.

V and J are TRBV12-5 and TRBJ2-1, with 9 bases identical to TRBD2. J gave up 5 bases and V 2 bases, and 7 bases lay outside the gene matches. The CDR3 covers 16 residues. CDR1 and CDR2 (germline): LGHNT, FRNRAP. The CDR3 here is CASGLRLAGINNEQFF. CDR3 sequence (DNA): TGTGCTAGTGGTTTGCGTCTAGCGGGAATCAACAATGAGCAGTTCTTC. Combining the CDR3 with reference TRBV12-5 and TRBJ2-1 gives the whole variable domain DARVTQTPRHKVTEMGQEVTMRCQPILGHNTVFWYRQTMMQGLELLAYFRNRAPLDDSGMPKDRFSAEMPDATLATLKIQPSEPRDSAVYFCASGLRLAGINNEQFFGPGTRLTVL.

The V gene is TRBV4-3, the J gene TRBJ2-3, with 7 bases that match TRBD2. The CDR3 consists of 18 residues. V shed 0 bases and J 2 bases; nucleotides not matched to a gene: 11. The germline CDR1 and CDR2 sequences are LGHNA and YSLEER. The CDR3 sequence is CASSQDLPQSGATDTQYF. In DNA, the CDR3 is TGCGCCAGCAGCCAAGATCTCCCGCAAAGCGGGGCCACAGATACGCAGTATTTT.

This rearrangement joins TRBV10-3 to TRBJ2-5; possible D gene TRBD1, 6 bases. Germline-derived CDR1 and CDR2 are ENHRY and SYGVKD. V dropped 6 bases and J dropped 5 bases, with 16 bases sitting between them. The CDR3 has 14 residues. The CDR3, as DNA: TGTGCCATCAGCGCGCAGGGGTCGGGGGAGACCCAGTACTTC. Translation: CAISAQGSGETQYF.

This chain connects TRBV27 to TRBJ1-6; D is ambiguous. The germline V gene has CDR1 MNHEY and CDR2 SMNVEV (reference sequence). CDR3 length: 19 residues. The germline V and J ends were trimmed by 8 bases and 5 bases, with 28 bases remaining between them. The CDR3 is CASSPGGVPLGANNSPLHF. DNA of the CDR3: TGTGCCAGCTCCCCCGGCGGTGTCCCTCTTGGAGCTAATAATTCACCCCTCCACTTT.

V is TRBV7-9 and J is TRBJ1-1; no clear D gene. This CDR3 spans 16 amino acids. Germline V gives CDR1 SEHNR, CDR2 FQNEAQ (reference sequence). Trimming took 6 bases from V and 0 from J, leaving 17 bases between them. The DNA for the CDR3 is TGTGCCAGCAGGAACGACGGAGGCGCAATGAACACTGAAGCTTTCTTT. This codes for CASRNDGGAMNTEAFF.

The V and J genes are TRBV6-1 and TRBJ1-5; 9 positions agree with TRBD1. Unmatched junction bases numbered 5, after V lost 4 bases and J lost 4 bases. Looked up from germline, CDR1 is MNHNS and CDR2 is SASEGT. The CDR3 covers 15 residues. CDR3 region: CASSGPGTGNQPQHF. The CDR3 nucleotides read TGTGCCAGCAGTGGACCCGGGACAGGGAATCAGCCCCAGCATTTT.

This clone was seen once. V usage is TRBV18 and J usage is TRBJ2-3, with D tentatively TRBD1 (6 bases). Germline V gene sequence: CDR1 KGHSH, CDR2 LQKENI. The CDR3 has 14 amino acids. V dropped 6 bases and J dropped 2 bases, with 12 bases sitting between them. Here the CDR3 reads CASSGQYLTDTQYF. The CDR3 DNA is TGTGCCAGCTCTGGACAGTATCTCACAGATACGCAGTATTTT. Full variable domain (rest looked up from reference TRBV18 and TRBJ2-3): NAGVMQNPRHLVRRRGQEARLRCSPMKGHSHVYWYRQLPEEGLKFMVYLQKENIIDESGMPKERFSAEFPKEGPSILRIQQVVRGDSAAYFCASSGQYLTDTQYFGPGTRLTVL.

The chain couples TRBV29-1 to TRBJ2-1; 10 bases map to TRBD2. The CDR3 has 13 residues. The germline gives CDR1 SQVTM, CDR2 ANQGSEA. The V and J ends lost 7 bases and 6 bases, in that order; junction bases with no gene match: 6. The CDR3: CSAGLAARNEQFF. In nucleotides, the CDR3 is TGCAGCGCCGGACTAGCGGCCCGCAATGAGCAGTTCTTC.

The chain is built from TRBV9 and TRBJ2-2, with D possibly matching TRBD1 (5 bases). Trimming stripped 0 bases from V and 5 bases from J, with 11 bases between. CDR1 is SGDLS, CDR2 YYNGEE, per germline. The CDR3 contains 15 residues. The CDR3 DNA follows: TGTGCCAGCAGCGTAGCGCCAGGGTGGACCGGGGAGCTGTTTTTT. Its protein product is CASSVAPGWTGELFF.

The chain uses TRBV5-8 and TRBJ2-7; 8 nucleotides line up with TRBD1. Germline loops: CDR1 SGHTS, CDR2 YDEGEE. V was pared by 6 bases and J by 4 bases, with 12 bases of the junction left unmatched. This CDR3 region has 15 residues. CDR3 sequence: CASNRLGQGIYEQYF. For the CDR3, the DNA is TGTGCCAGCAATCGCCTAGGACAGGGTATTTACGAGCAGTACTTC. The whole variable domain, filled in from reference TRBV5-8 and TRBJ2-7, reads EAGVTQSPTHLIKTRGQQATLRCSPISGHTSVYWYQQALGLGLQFLLWYDEGEERNRGNFPPRFSGRQFPNYSSELNVNALELEDSALYLCASNRLGQGIYEQYFGPGTRLTVT.

The chain recombines TRBV7-3 with TRBJ2-5, with D unclear. The germline V gene encodes CDR1 SGHTA and CDR2 FQGTGA. Trimming cost V 3 bases and J 4 bases, with 9 bases left between them. This CDR3 comprises 13 residues. This CDR3 is CASSLNPTETQYF. The CDR3 nucleotides read TGTGCCAGCAGCTTGAACCCTACAGAGACCCAGTACTTC.

V usage is TRBV30 and J usage is TRBJ2-6; the D gene is possibly TRBD2 (6 bases). Germline V lookup: CDR1 GTSNPN, CDR2 SVGIG (reference sequence). The CDR3 is made up of 17 amino acids. Trimming took off 7 bases at V and 7 bases at J, with 26 bases between the two ends. CDR3 residues: CASITTAGLARANVLTF. CDR3 coding DNA: TGTGCCTCGATTACAACCGCGGGACTGGCTAGAGCCAACGTCCTGACTTTC.

V gene TRBV28 combines with J gene TRBJ2-3; tentatively, D is TRBD1 (5 bases). Germline V gene lookup returns CDR1 MDHEN and CDR2 SYDVKM. CDR3 length: 15 amino acids. The V and J ends lost 4 bases and 3 bases respectively, with 14 bases between them. As DNA, the CDR3 is TGTGCCAGCAGTTATTCCGGCAGGGAAACAGATACGCAGTATTTT. This gives the protein CASSYSGRETDTQYF.

The V and J genes are TRBV6-6 and TRBJ2-1, with D possibly TRBD2 on 7 matching bases. The CDR3 has 14 residues. With 6 bases removed from V and 6 bases from J, the gap between germline ends came to 15 bases. In germline, CDR1 is MNHNY, CDR2 SVGAGI (reference sequence). CDR3 in DNA: TGTGCCAGCAGCACGAGGGGGGGGCTCAATGAGCAGTTCTTC. Translation gives CASSTRGGLNEQFF.

The rearrangement joins TRBV6-4 to TRBJ2-3; the match to TRBD1 covers 11 bases. The CDR3 is 19 amino acids. Germline CDR1 is MRHNA and CDR2 is SNTAGT. With 6 bases clipped from V and 0 bases from J, the junction kept 14 bases outside the gene matches. CDR3 bases: TGTGCCAGCAGCCGCAGCCCCGGGACAGGGGGTTCTAGCACAGATACGCAGTATTTT. It yields the protein CASSRSPGTGGSSTDTQYF.

This rearrangement joins TRBV5-1 to TRBJ2-2; D is unresolved. The germline CDR1 and CDR2 sequences are SGHRS and YFSETQ. V gave up 0 bases and J gave up 1 base, with 16 bases separating them. CDR3 length: 18 amino acids. CDR3 loop: CASSLGEYRVKNTGELFF. CDR3 in DNA: TGCGCCAGCAGCTTGGGCGAATACCGGGTCAAGAACACCGGGGAGCTGTTTTTT.

To note about this clone: Germline and junction disagree at one end, which may indicate a read error. V gene TRBV7-9 combines with J gene TRBJ2-6; the match to TRBD2 covers 7 bases. The CDR3 is 16 amino acids. The germline CDR1 and CDR2 sequences are SEHNR and FQNEAQ (reference sequence). The CDR3 sequence: CASSPSLGSGANGLTF. CDR3 sequence (DNA): TGTGCCAGCAGCCCTAGCTTAGGGAGCGGGGCCAACGGCCTGACTTTC.

A word on this clone: The sample contains more than one DNA sequence encoding this CDR3. This chain connects TRBV5-6 to TRBJ2-5; D gene uncertain. The CDR3 totals 11 residues. V shed 5 bases and J shed 5 bases, with 7 bases lying between them. Germline V lookup: CDR1 SGHDT, CDR2 YYEEEE. CDR3 residues: CASSAGETQYF. The CDR3 coding sequence is TGTGCCAGCAGTGCCGGGGAGACCCAGTACTTC.

The chain carries TRBV6-5 and TRBJ1-5; D unclear. V dropped 2 bases and J dropped 8 bases, with 16 bases sitting between them. The germline V gene has CDR1 MNHEY and CDR2 SVGAGI. This CDR3 region has 15 residues. The CDR3 sequence is CASSYAGASGEPQHF. Written as DNA, the CDR3 is TGTGCCAGCAGTTACGCGGGTGCTTCTGGGGAGCCCCAGCATTTT.

This rearrangement joins TRBV7-2 to TRBJ1-5, with a tentative D call TRBD1 (5 bases). The ends were cut back, 5 bases at V and 4 bases at J, with 12 bases in the middle. This CDR3 comprises 14 residues. Germline V gene sequence: CDR1 SGHTA, CDR2 FQGNSA. CDR3 region: CASSRDSLNQPQHF. In DNA, the CDR3 is TGTGCCAGCAGCCGAGACAGCCTTAATCAGCCCCAGCATTTT. The entire variable domain, with the rest obtained from reference TRBV7-2 and TRBJ1-5, is as follows: GAGVSQSPSNKVTEKGKDVELRCDPISGHTALYWYRQSLGQGLEFLIYFQGNSAPDKSGLPSDRFSAERTGGSVSTLTIQRTQQEDSAVYLCASSRDSLNQPQHFGDGTRLSIL.

With regard to this clone: Other nucleotide sequences in the sample specify the same CDR3. This chain uses TRBV5-1 with TRBJ2-3, with D perhaps matching TRBD1 (8 bases). The CDR3 is 15 amino acids. Germline V lookup: CDR1 SGHRS, CDR2 YFSETQ. The ends were cut back, 0 bases at V and 4 bases at J, with 12 bases in the middle. CDR3 DNA sequence: TGCGCCAGCAGCTTGGGACAGGGGAGGGCAGATACGCAGTATTTT. Protein product: CASSLGQGRADTQYF.

J is TRBJ2-1 and V is TRBV7-8, with 9 bases fitting TRBD2. This CDR3 comprises 14 residues. Germline CDR1 SGHVS, CDR2 FQNEAQ. V was pared by 2 bases and J by 7 bases, with 3 bases of the junction left unmatched. The CDR3 DNA sequence: TGTGCCAGCAGCTTATTTGCGGGAGGGAATGAGCAGTTCTTC. Translated: CASSLFAGGNEQFF.

This chain connects TRBV2 to TRBJ1-5; TRBD1 matches 7 bases. The V gene's germline CDR1 is SNHLY and CDR2 FYNNEI. This CDR3 comprises 13 residues. Trimming at V came to 7 bases and at J to 4 bases, leaving 4 bases not matched to a gene. Here the CDR3 DNA reads TGTGCCAGCAATCCGGACAGGAATCAGCCCCAGCATTTT. This codes for CASNPDRNQPQHF.

The genes are TRBV19 and TRBJ2-1; TRBD2 agrees at 7 bases. The CDR3 is 15 residues long. Germline CDR1 reads LNHDA; CDR2 reads SQIVND (reference sequence). J gave up 2 bases and V 5 bases, and 6 bases lay outside the gene matches. As DNA, the CDR3 is TGTGCCAGTAGTGTAAGCGGGAAAACCTACAATGAGCAGTTCTTC. Translation: CASSVSGKTYNEQFF.

This chain uses TRBV18 with TRBJ2-7, with D perhaps matching TRBD2 (6 bases). In germline, CDR1 is KGHSH, CDR2 LQKENI. The length of the CDR3 is 14 residues. V was clipped by 2 bases and J by 2 bases, with 10 bases between them. CDR3 sequence: CASSPLEGTYEQYF. CDR3 nucleotides: TGTGCCAGCTCACCATTGGAGGGCACCTACGAGCAGTACTTC.